The next 29 T cell receptor beta chains were all read from a single sample in a study of shared clonotypes between healthy human individuals. The assay was immunoSEQ multiplex PCR, and TCRdb's table has in-frame clones only and misses some. The sample consists of under 85,000 clones, under 65% of them appearing once. The material sequenced was memory CD8+ T cells sorted from blood. Subset specified: CD45RO+ cells pooled with CCR7-negative TemRA cells. These receptors all come from a man aged 25 to 40 in good health.

CDR3 DNA: TGTGCCAGCAGCTTGGTGGGACTTGGCAATGAGCAGTTCTTC. This gives the protein CASSLVGLGNEQFF. The chain joins TRBV5-5 to TRBJ2-1; D is possibly TRBD2 (6 bases). The CDR3 is 14 amino acids. The ends were cut back, 0 bases at V and 6 bases at J, with 10 bases in the middle. Germline V gene lookup returns CDR1 SGHKS and CDR2 YYEKEE (reference sequence).

The rearrangement uses TRBV25-1 and TRBJ2-1, with 7 bases that match TRBD2. CDR3 size: 16 residues. V shed 3 bases, J shed 0 bases, and the junction held 5 bases outside the gene matches. The germline gives CDR1 MGHDK, CDR2 SYGVNS. The CDR3 loop reads CASSELAESSYNEQFF. CDR3 sequence (DNA): TGTGCCAGCAGTGAGCTAGCGGAAAGCTCCTACAATGAGCAGTTCTTC.

The gene calls are TRBV28 and TRBJ2-7; 7 bases are a match to TRBD2. The ends lost 7 bases at V and 3 bases at J; junction bases unmatched: 12. CDR1 and CDR2 (germline): MDHEN, SYDVKM. This CDR3 region has 15 residues. The chain's CDR3 is CASTNDQTGGYEQYF. CDR3 DNA sequence: TGTGCCAGCACAAATGACCAGACGGGGGGCTACGAGCAGTACTTC.

The rearrangement joins TRBV19 to TRBJ1-1; D unclear. Germline V gene lookup returns CDR1 LNHDA and CDR2 SQIVND (reference sequence). The CDR3 spans 12 residues. V lost 6 bases and J lost 0, with 5 bases in between. Here the CDR3 reads CASRGMNTEAFF. CDR3 sequence (DNA): TGTGCCAGTAGAGGTATGAACACTGAAGCTTTCTTT.

The chain recombines TRBV6-5 with TRBJ2-2; 13 nucleotides match TRBD2. Germline CDR1 is MNHEY and CDR2 is SVGAGI. J lost 9 bases, V lost 4 bases, and 8 bases had no gene match. This CDR3 spans 16 amino acids. The CDR3, as DNA: TGTGCCAGCAGTTTCCGGACTAGCGGGAGTCGCAGGGAGCTGTTTTTT. This sequence encodes CASSFRTSGSRRELFF.

V is TRBV7-9 and J is TRBJ1-4; D is undetermined. Germline-derived CDR1 and CDR2 are SEHNR and FQNEAQ (reference sequence). Trimming removed 3 bases at V and 0 bases at J, with 11 bases between. The CDR3 has 16 amino acids. CDR3 sequence: CASSFGSGATNEKLFF. The CDR3 DNA sequence: TGTGCCAGCAGCTTTGGCTCTGGAGCAACTAATGAAAAACTGTTTTTT. Complete variable domain (other parts from reference TRBV7-9 and TRBJ1-4): DTGVSQNPRHKITKRGQNVTFRCDPISEHNRLYWYRQTLGQGPEFLTYFQNEAQLEKSRLLSDRFSAERPKGSFSTLEIQRTEQGDSAMYLCASSFGSGATNEKLFFGSGTQLSVL.

This clone was seen ten or more times. V and J are TRBV13 and TRBJ2-1, with a possible D match to TRBD2 (5 bases). The length of the CDR3 is 12 residues. Germline V CDR1 and CDR2: PRHDT, FYEKMQ (reference sequence). Trimming stripped 3 bases from V and 7 bases from J, with 7 bases between. CDR3 residues: CASSFWENEQFF. The CDR3 coding sequence is TGTGCCAGCAGCTTCTGGGAGAATGAGCAGTTCTTC.

There are many counts of this clone. V gene TRBV27 combines with J gene TRBJ1-2; D may be TRBD1 (5 bases). Trimming removed 5 bases from V and 10 bases from J, with 20 bases in between. The germline gives CDR1 MNHEY, CDR2 SMNVEV (reference sequence). The CDR3 has 14 amino acids. The CDR3 sequence is CASSLQARGEDYTF. The CDR3, as DNA: TGTGCCAGCAGTCTACAGGCACGGGGGGAGGACTACACCTTC.

The J gene is TRBJ2-3, the V gene TRBV27, with 9 bases fitting TRBD2. From germline, CDR1 is MNHEY and CDR2 SMNVEV (reference sequence). The CDR3 extends over 15 amino acids. Trimming took 8 bases from V and 1 from J; bases not matched to a gene: 7. The CDR3 nucleotides are TGTGCCAGCGGCGTAGCGGGAGTGGGCACAGATACGCAGTATTTT. Translated: CASGVAGVGTDTQYF.

The V call is TRBV5-6, the J call TRBJ2-3; the match to TRBD2 covers 10 bases. The germline CDR1 and CDR2 sequences are SGHDT and YYEEEE. Trimming removed 9 bases from V and 4 bases from J; junction bases left unmatched: 8. This CDR3 contains 14 residues. The CDR3 DNA is TGTGCCACCCGGAGCGGGAGGGCCGCAGATACGCAGTATTTT. It translates to CATRSGRAADTQYF.

This clone was picked up one time. V gene TRBV4-2 combines with J gene TRBJ1-5; no reliable D call. CDR3 length equals 15 residues. V lost 0 bases, J lost 0 bases, and 6 bases lay in between. Germline V lookup: CDR1 LGHNA, CDR2 YNFKEQ. CDR3 DNA sequence: TGTGCCAGCAGCCAAGACTCGGGTAGCAATCAGCCCCAGCATTTT. As protein: CASSQDSGSNQPQHF.

V usage is TRBV6-6 and J usage is TRBJ2-1, with 11 bases fitting TRBD2. The CDR3 has 16 amino acids. V lost 2 bases and J lost 4; bases outside the gene matches: 4. CDR1 is MNHNY, CDR2 SVGAGI, per germline (reference sequence). The CDR3 DNA sequence: TGTGCCAGCAGTTACACTAGCGGGGGAGTGTACAATGAGCAGTTCTTC. Translating it yields CASSYTSGGVYNEQFF.

The chain employs TRBV30 and TRBJ2-1; D perhaps matches TRBD2 (6 bases). V was trimmed by 1 base and J by 3 bases, leaving 13 bases between them. Germline CDR1 reads GTSNPN; CDR2 reads SVGIG (reference sequence). The CDR3 spans 15 residues. The CDR3 sequence is CAWSALALDYNEQFF. Written as DNA, the CDR3 is TGTGCCTGGAGTGCCCTAGCGTTGGACTACAATGAGCAGTTCTTC.

Regarding this clone: This is likely an artifact of a read error, given a far larger clone one base away. This chain joins TRBV6-5 and TRBJ2-7, with no clear D. CDR1 MNHEY and CDR2 SVGAGI come from the germline V gene. The CDR3 totals 11 residues. Between the trimmed V and J ends, which lost 5 bases and 2 bases, there was a span of 4 bases. For the CDR3, the DNA is TGTGCCAGCAGTGAGACCTACGAGCAGTACTTC. This codes for CASSETYEQYF.

CDR3 residues: CASEGGPISYEQYF. CDR3 sequence (DNA): TGTGCCAGTGAGGGGGGGCCGATTTCCTACGAGCAGTACTTC. The V call is TRBV28, the J call TRBJ2-7; tentatively, D is TRBD2 (7 bases). The CDR3 runs to 14 residues. CDR1 is MDHEN and CDR2 is SYDVKM in the germline V gene. The V end lost 9 bases, the J end lost 1 base, and 16 bases lay between the germline ends. Supplemented by reference TRBV28 and TRBJ2-7, the full variable domain reads DVKVTQSSRYLVKRTGEKVFLECVQDMDHENMFWYRQDPGLGLRLIYFSYDVKMKEKGDIPEGYSVSREKKERFSLILESASTNQTSMYLCASEGGPISYEQYFGPGTRLTVT.

V and J are TRBV7-9 and TRBJ2-7; possibly TRBD1 for D (6 bases). Germline assignment: CDR1 SEHNR and CDR2 FQNEAQ (reference sequence). The CDR3 sequence is 12 residues long. V was clipped by 0 bases and J by 12 bases, with 12 bases between them. The CDR3 DNA reads as TGTGCCAGCAGCTTAGCGAACAGGGACCTGTACTTC. Its protein product is CASSLANRDLYF.

The chain carries TRBV6-6 and TRBJ2-5; D is perhaps TRBD2 (5 bases). There are 14 residues in the CDR3. Trimming removed 2 bases from V and 2 bases from J, with 9 bases in between. Germline CDR1 is MNHNY and CDR2 is SVGAGI (reference sequence). As DNA, the CDR3 is TGTGCCAGCAGTTACGTGGGAGTTCAAGAGACCCAGTACTTC. It encodes CASSYVGVQETQYF.

The chain carries TRBV5-1 and TRBJ1-2; D remains ambiguous. CDR1 is SGHRS, CDR2 YFSETQ, per germline. CDR3 size: 16 residues. V was clipped by 3 bases and J by 0 bases, with 15 bases between them. DNA of the CDR3: TGCGCCAGCAGCTCCGAATACGACAAAGCTAACTATGGCTACACCTTC. It yields the protein CASSSEYDKANYGYTF. Full variable domain (missing parts from reference TRBV5-1 and TRBJ1-2): KAGVTQTPRYLIKTRGQQVTLSCSPISGHRSVSWYQQTPGQGLQFLFEYFSETQRNKGNFPGRFSGRQFSNSRSEMNVSTLELGDSALYLCASSSEYDKANYGYTFGSGTRLTVV.

The chain employs TRBV6-1 and TRBJ2-7, with a weak D call TRBD2 (6 bases). V lost 5 bases, J lost 7 bases, and 18 bases lay in between. The CDR3 spans 14 residues. Germline V CDR1 and CDR2: MNHNS, SASEGT. The CDR3 protein is CASSNAAGSGEQYF. CDR3 sequence (DNA): TGTGCCAGCAGTAACGCAGCCGGGAGCGGGGAGCAGTACTTC.

The chain combines TRBV2 with TRBJ2-1; D tentatively reads TRBD1 or TRBD2 (6 bases each). Germline CDR1 is SNHLY and CDR2 is FYNNEI. The CDR3 runs 14 residues. V lost 7 bases, J lost 4 bases, and 14 bases lay in between. In nucleotides, the CDR3 is TGTGCCAGCATGGGCGGGACAATGTACAATGAGCAGTTCTTC. The encoded protein is CASMGGTMYNEQFF. Drawing the rest from reference TRBV2 and TRBJ2-1, the complete variable domain is EPEVTQTPSHQVTQMGQEVILRCVPISNHLYFYWYRQILGQKVEFLVSFYNNEISEKSEIFDDQFSVERPDGSNFTLKIRSTKLEDSAMYFCASMGGTMYNEQFFGPGTRLTVL.

V is TRBV25-1 and J is TRBJ2-1; TRBD2 matches at 8 bases. V dropped 4 bases and J dropped 9; count of bases not matched to a gene: 2. The length of the CDR3 is 12 residues. The V gene's germline CDR1 is MGHDK and CDR2 SYGVNS. CDR3 bases: TGTGCCAGCAGTGCCGGGGGGGGTGAGCAGTTCTTC. It yields the protein CASSAGGGEQFF.

The rearrangement uses TRBV28 and TRBJ1-1; possible D gene TRBD1, 5 bases. Germline CDR1 MDHEN, CDR2 SYDVKM. V lost 2 bases and J lost 3, with 7 bases in between. This CDR3 region has 13 residues. For the CDR3, the DNA is TGTGCCAGCAGTTTAGGAGGGGACACTGAAGCTTTCTTT. Residues: CASSLGGDTEAFF.

This clone was seen more than once but under ten times. CDR3 DNA sequence: TGCAGCGTTGATTGGGGGCAGATCCGATCTGGCTACACCTTC. This translates into CSVDWGQIRSGYTF. V gene TRBV29-1 combines with J gene TRBJ1-2; TRBD1 is a possible D gene (6 bases). Germline CDR1 SQVTM, CDR2 ANQGSEA. CDR3 length equals 14 residues. The V end was cut by 3 bases, the J end by 7 bases, with 18 bases between. The full variable domain, with the rest looked up from reference TRBV29-1 and TRBJ1-2, is SAVISQKPSRDICQRGTSLTIQCQVDSQVTMMFWYRQQPGQSLTLIATANQGSEATYESGFVIDKFPISRPNLTFSTLTVSNMSPEDSSIYLCSVDWGQIRSGYTFGSGTRLTVV.

This clone has only a few counts. This chain joins TRBV28 and TRBJ2-7; TRBD1 matches at 7 bases. Germline loops: CDR1 MDHEN, CDR2 SYDVKM. The trim removed 6 bases at V and 0 bases at J, leaving 2 bases unmatched. CDR3 length: 13 amino acids. CDR3 sequence: CASSDRASYEQYF. Here the CDR3 DNA reads TGTGCCAGCAGCGACAGGGCCTCCTACGAGCAGTACTTC.

V gene TRBV11-2 combines with J gene TRBJ2-5; 14 nucleotides align to TRBD2. The CDR3 covers 16 residues. The J segment lost 7 bases and the V segment lost 4 bases, leaving 8 bases of the junction unmatched. Germline assignment: CDR1 SGHAT and CDR2 FQNNGV. DNA for the CDR3: TGTGCCAGCAGCTCGACTAGCGGGAGGGCCCGGGCGACCCAGTACTTC. It codes for CASSSTSGRARATQYF.

The chain combines TRBV5-8 with TRBJ2-2, with 9 bases that match TRBD2. This CDR3 is built from 16 residues. J gave up 4 bases and V 2 bases, and 6 bases lay outside the gene matches. Germline loops: CDR1 SGHTS, CDR2 YDEGEE. The CDR3 region is CASSFYRSGSTGELFF. Written as DNA, the CDR3 is TGTGCCAGCAGCTTTTATCGTAGCGGGAGCACCGGGGAGCTGTTTTTT.

The chain has TRBV7-9 and TRBJ2-2; D ambiguous. The V end was cut by 8 bases, the J end by 3 bases, with 16 bases between. Germline CDR1 SEHNR, CDR2 FQNEAQ (reference sequence). The CDR3 runs to 15 residues. The CDR3 region has the DNA TGTGCCAGCGGGCCACCTCACTTTTACACCGGGGAGCTGTTTTTT. Protein product: CASGPPHFYTGELFF.

This clone was detected only once. The gene calls are TRBV2 and TRBJ1-2, with a tentative D call TRBD1 (6 bases). Germline assignment: CDR1 SNHLY and CDR2 FYNNEI. V shed 3 bases and J shed 5 bases, with 13 bases lying between them. The CDR3 is made up of 14 amino acids. The CDR3 nucleotides read TGTGCCAGCAGTGACAAACAGGGAGGGTATGGCTACACCTTC. Translation: CASSDKQGGYGYTF. Full variable domain (remainder filled in from reference TRBV2 and TRBJ1-2): EPEVTQTPSHQVTQMGQEVILRCVPISNHLYFYWYRQILGQKVEFLVSFYNNEISEKSEIFDDQFSVERPDGSNFTLKIRSTKLEDSAMYFCASSDKQGGYGYTFGSGTRLTVV.

This clone was observed a handful of times. The CDR3 sequence: CASSVLTGADGYTF. As DNA, the CDR3 is TGTGCCAGCAGTGTTTTGACAGGGGCTGATGGCTACACCTTC. The J gene is TRBJ1-2, the V gene TRBV2; TRBD1 aligns across 8 bases. The CDR3 extends over 14 amino acids. The V and J ends lost 4 bases and 6 bases, in that order; junction bases with no gene match: 7. Germline CDR1 SNHLY, CDR2 FYNNEI.